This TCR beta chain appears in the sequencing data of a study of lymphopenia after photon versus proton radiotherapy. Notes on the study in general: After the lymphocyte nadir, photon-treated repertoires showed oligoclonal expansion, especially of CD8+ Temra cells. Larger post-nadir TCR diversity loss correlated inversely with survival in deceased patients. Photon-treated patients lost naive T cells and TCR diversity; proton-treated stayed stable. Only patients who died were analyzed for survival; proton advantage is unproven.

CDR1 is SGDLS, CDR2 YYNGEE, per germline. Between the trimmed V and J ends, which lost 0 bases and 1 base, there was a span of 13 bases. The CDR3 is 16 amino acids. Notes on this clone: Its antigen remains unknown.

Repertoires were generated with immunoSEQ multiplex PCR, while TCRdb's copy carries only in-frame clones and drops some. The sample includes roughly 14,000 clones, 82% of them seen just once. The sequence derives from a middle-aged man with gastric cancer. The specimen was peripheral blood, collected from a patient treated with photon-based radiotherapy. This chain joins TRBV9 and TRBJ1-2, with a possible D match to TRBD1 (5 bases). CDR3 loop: CASSVGGVPNNYGYTF. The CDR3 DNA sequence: TGTGCCAGCAGCGTAGGGGGGGTCCCAAATAACTATGGCTACACCTTC. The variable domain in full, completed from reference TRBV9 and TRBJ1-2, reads DSGVTQTPKHLITATGQRVTLRCSPRSGDLSVYWYQQSLDQGLQFLIQYYNGEERAKGNILERFSAQQFPDLHSELNLSSLELGDSALYFCASSVGGVPNNYGYTFGSGTRLTVV.